This T cell receptor (beta chain) was observed in a study of cytomegalovirus exposure and HLA in healthy donors. Whole-study context: The roughly 670 first-cohort repertoires shared a platform with the approximately 120 validation repertoires, as reported in a later analysis. Whole-study results and caveats: The listing of 150 to 200 TCR beta chains classed them as cytomegalovirus-associated. It was confirmed in vitro that three of the CMV-associated chains were specific for CMV antigens.

Profiling relied on immunoSEQ multiplex PCR, and the TCRdb table lists in-frame clones only, not all of them. The sample shows 300,000 to 400,000 clones, more than 80% of them seen only once. This clone was recorded once. Its antigen is still unknown. This CDR3 is 15 amino acids long. Trimming removed 2 bases from V and 4 bases from J, with 13 bases in between. Germline V gives CDR1 MNHEY, CDR2 SMNVEV (reference sequence). The sequence derives from a young woman in good health and CMV-seronegative. The V gene is TRBV27, the J gene TRBJ2-3; possible D gene TRBD2, 6 bases. Sequences were obtained from PBMCs. The CDR3, as DNA: TGTGCCAGCAGTTTAGGGTCGGGGGTGGCAGATACGCAGTATTTT. Translation gives CASSLGSGVADTQYF.